These 21 T cell receptor beta chains came from one sample sequenced in a study of cytomegalovirus exposure and HLA in healthy donors. PCR primers comprised 60 Vbeta and 13 Jbeta primers. Assay: immunoSEQ multiplex PCR; the TCRdb copy retains only in-frame clones and omits some. The table has 90,000 to 120,000 clones, 70% to 85% seen once. The sequencing input was PBMCs. These receptors were taken from a woman aged 18-30 years in good health and CMV-seropositive.

The chain has TRBV18 and TRBJ2-5, with D tentatively TRBD2 (6 bases). Germline V gene data show CDR1 as KGHSH and CDR2 as LQKENI. Trimming pared 4 bases from V and 2 bases from J, leaving 14 bases between. CDR3 length equals 15 residues. The CDR3 is CASSLAGTVQETQYF. The CDR3 coding sequence is TGTGCCAGCTCACTTGCGGGGACTGTACAAGAGACCCAGTACTTC.

The V and J genes are TRBV7-9 and TRBJ2-3; D is ambiguous. Germline V lookup: CDR1 SEHNR, CDR2 FQNEAQ (reference sequence). This CDR3 has 15 amino acids. The ends were cut back, 1 base at V and 4 bases at J, with 12 bases in the middle. For the CDR3, the DNA is TGTGCCAGCAGCTTAGGAACAAGTCAAGCAGATACGCAGTATTTT. This translates into CASSLGTSQADTQYF.

The chain recombines TRBV7-8 with TRBJ1-5; D possibly corresponds to TRBD1 (6 bases). The length of the CDR3 is 17 residues. CDR1 and CDR2 from the germline V gene are SGHVS and FQNEAQ. The ends were cut back, 5 bases at V and 4 bases at J, with 21 bases in the middle. The DNA of the CDR3 is TGTGCCAGCAGCCCTCCCCCGTACCGGGACAAAAATCAGCCCCAGCATTTT. It translates to CASSPPPYRDKNQPQHF.

The chain joins TRBV5-1 to TRBJ1-4, with 11 bases that match TRBD1. With 4 bases clipped from V and 8 bases from J, the junction kept 10 bases outside the gene matches. Germline CDR1 reads SGHRS; CDR2 reads YFSETQ. The CDR3 extends over 16 amino acids. The CDR3 region has the DNA TGCGCCAGCAGCACCGGACAGGGGGCGGTTTCGGAAAAACTGTTTTTT. Translation gives CASSTGQGAVSEKLFF.

The V call is TRBV6-1, the J call TRBJ2-5; D is perhaps TRBD2 (6 bases). V lost 2 bases and J 4 bases, leaving 14 bases between the germline ends. The CDR3 covers 15 residues. The germline gives CDR1 MNHNS, CDR2 SASEGT. CDR3 residues: CASSERRGPRETQYF. The DNA of the CDR3 is TGTGCCAGCAGTGAAAGGCGGGGACCAAGAGAGACCCAGTACTTC.

Points on this clone: Mismatch with germline at one junction end may stem from a read error. This rearrangement joins TRBV6-5 to TRBJ2-7; D remains ambiguous. Germline CDR1 is MNHEY and CDR2 is SVGAGI. CDR3 length equals 13 residues. CDR3 sequence reads: CVSSPLSTYEKYF. CDR3 coding DNA: TGTGTCAGCAGCCCCCTAAGTACCTACGAGAAGTACTTC.

V usage is TRBV27 and J usage is TRBJ2-1; 12 nucleotides align to TRBD2. V dropped 7 bases and J dropped 6; count of bases not matched to a gene: 10. The length of the CDR3 is 16 residues. Germline V lookup: CDR1 MNHEY, CDR2 SMNVEV (reference sequence). The CDR3 is CASTKSRTSGTNEQFF. The CDR3 DNA sequence: TGTGCCAGCACCAAGAGCCGGACTAGCGGGACCAATGAGCAGTTCTTC.

This rearrangement joins TRBV19 to TRBJ2-3, with D perhaps TRBD2 (5 bases). Germline-derived CDR1 and CDR2 are LNHDA and SQIVND (reference sequence). The CDR3 length is 11 residues. The V and J ends lost 6 bases and 6 bases respectively, with 7 bases between them. The CDR3 reads CASSSGDTQYF. CDR3 DNA: TGTGCCAGTAGCTCGGGGGATACGCAGTATTTT.

The V gene is TRBV6-6, the J gene TRBJ1-1; tentatively, D is TRBD1 (6 bases). CDR3 length equals 14 residues. V lost 4 bases and J 4 bases, leaving 13 bases between the germline ends. Germline V gene data show CDR1 as MNHNY and CDR2 as SVGAGI (reference sequence). CDR3 protein: CASSLTGGATEAFF. CDR3 bases: TGTGCCAGCAGTTTGACAGGTGGGGCCACTGAAGCTTTCTTT.

This clone was recorded once. This chain uses TRBV5-4 with TRBJ2-1; 16 bases fit TRBD2. V was clipped by 4 bases and J by 0 bases; unmatched bases: 4. CDR3 length: 18 amino acids. Germline V gene data show CDR1 as SGHNT and CDR2 as YYREEE (reference sequence). Here the CDR3 reads CASSQGLAGGSSYNEQFF. CDR3 nucleotides: TGTGCCAGCAGCCAGGGACTAGCGGGAGGGTCCTCCTACAATGAGCAGTTCTTC.

In DNA form, the CDR3 reads TGTGCCAGCAGCTTCGGGGGGTCGGGAAACACCATATATTTT. It is translated as CASSFGGSGNTIYF. J is TRBJ1-3 and V is TRBV5-4; D is possibly TRBD1 (5 bases). Germline V CDR1 and CDR2: SGHNT, YYREEE (reference sequence). V lost 2 bases, J lost 4 bases, and 10 bases lay in between. The CDR3 spans 14 residues.

Remarks on this clone: At one end the junction does not follow the germline gene, possibly because of a read error. The genes are TRBV19 and TRBJ1-1; D not certain. CDR3 length: 11 amino acids. Germline V CDR1 and CDR2: LNHDA, SQIVND (reference sequence). DNA for the CDR3: TGTGCCAGTAGTGCGGAACGGGTTCGAATCTTT. It codes for CASSAERVRIF.

In nucleotides, the CDR3 is TGTGCCAGTAGTTCCAGGGGGAGCGGGCCCTCGAATTCACCCCTCCACTTT. Translation gives CASSSRGSGPSNSPLHF. This rearrangement joins TRBV19 to TRBJ1-6; 7 bases are shared with TRBD1. CDR3 length: 17 amino acids. Germline-derived CDR1 and CDR2 are LNHDA and SQIVND (reference sequence). Trimming at V came to 5 bases and at J to 7 bases, leaving 14 bases not matched to a gene.

The chain links TRBV28 to TRBJ1-5; 9 bases align to TRBD1. The CDR3 sequence is 15 residues long. Looked up from germline, CDR1 is MDHEN and CDR2 is SYDVKM. The trim removed 5 bases at V and 4 bases at J, leaving 6 bases unmatched. DNA of the CDR3: TGTGCCAGCAGTCTCGGGACAGGGTGGAATCAGCCCCAGCATTTT. This encodes CASSLGTGWNQPQHF.

This clone was observed a handful of times. This chain uses TRBV15 with TRBJ2-7; TRBD1 might be the D (5 bases). CDR1 LNHNV and CDR2 YYDKDF come from the germline V gene (reference sequence). The V gene lost 0 bases and the J gene lost 3 bases, with 9 bases spanning the gap. The CDR3 has 14 amino acids. CDR3 protein: CATSRETGNYEQYF. The CDR3 DNA follows: TGTGCCACCAGCAGAGAAACAGGAAACTACGAGCAGTACTTC. Full variable domain (rest looked up from reference TRBV15 and TRBJ2-7): DAMVIQNPRYQVTQFGKPVTLSCSQTLNHNVMYWYQQKSSQAPKLLFHYYDKDFNNEADTPDNFQSRRPNTSFCFLDIRSPGLGDTAMYLCATSRETGNYEQYFGPGTRLTVT.

This rearrangement joins TRBV5-1 to TRBJ2-1, with 10 bases lining up with TRBD2. V gave up 2 bases and J gave up 7 bases; unmatched junction bases: 6. This CDR3 spans 15 amino acids. The V gene's germline CDR1 is SGHRS and CDR2 YFSETQ. The CDR3 DNA reads as TGCGCCAGCAGCTTAGCGGGAGGGCTGGGGAATGAGCAGTTCTTC. It codes for CASSLAGGLGNEQFF.

This clone was seen once. J is TRBJ2-2 and V is TRBV6-5; D possibly corresponds to TRBD2 (5 bases). Germline V lookup: CDR1 MNHEY, CDR2 SVGAGI. CDR3 size: 14 residues. Trimming cost V 2 bases and J 6 bases, with 10 bases left between them. The CDR3 DNA sequence: TGTGCCAGCAGTTACACGGGATTGGCCGGGGAGCTGTTTTTT. Translating it yields CASSYTGLAGELFF.

The V gene is TRBV5-6, the J gene TRBJ2-3; 8 nucleotides line up with TRBD2. J was trimmed by 2 bases and V by 1 base; bases with no gene match: 12. Germline lookup yields CDR1 SGHDT and CDR2 YYEEEE. The CDR3 is made up of 18 amino acids. CDR3 amino acids: CASSLLAGTTAATDTQYF. The CDR3 nucleotides are TGTGCCAGCAGCTTGTTAGCGGGGACGACTGCAGCCACAGATACGCAGTATTTT.

The chain links TRBV9 to TRBJ2-7; 10 nucleotides agree with TRBD2. Trimming removed 3 bases from V and 4 bases from J; junction bases left unmatched: 7. The CDR3 spans 15 residues. Germline loops: CDR1 SGDLS, CDR2 YYNGEE. In DNA, the CDR3 is TGTGCCAGCAGCGCCGCTAGCGGGAGTACGTACGAGCAGTACTTC. Its translation: CASSAASGSTYEQYF.

This clone was seen once. The chain joins TRBV19 to TRBJ2-7; 13 bases map to TRBD2. Looked up from germline, CDR1 is LNHDA and CDR2 is SQIVND (reference sequence). V lost 1 base and J lost 2; bases outside the gene matches: 5. The CDR3 length is 17 residues. The CDR3 reads CASSIGLAGGLPYEQYF. As DNA, the CDR3 is TGTGCCAGTAGTATAGGACTAGCGGGAGGCCTACCCTACGAGCAGTACTTC.

The genes are TRBV28 and TRBJ2-4; TRBD2 matches at 7 bases. Looked up from germline, CDR1 is MDHEN and CDR2 is SYDVKM. V lost 7 bases, J lost 0 bases, and 9 bases stayed unmatched. CDR3 length: 16 residues. The CDR3 nucleotides are TGTGCCAGCAAAAAAAAAGCGGGACTAGCCAAAAACATTCAGTACTTC. Translating it yields CASKKKAGLAKNIQYF.